This entry describes one T cell receptor (beta chain). The sample is drawn from a study of blood T cell repertoires in COVID-19. The data were produced by immunoSEQ multiplex PCR, yet TCRdb's version contains in-frame clones alone and is incomplete. The sample consists of about 280,000 clones, around 90% of them appearing once. Germline CDR1 is SGHRS and CDR2 is YFSETQ. The V gene lost 4 bases and the J gene lost 1 base, with 14 bases spanning the gap. The CDR3 spans 15 residues. The receptor was derived from a woman in her late teens or twenties with acute COVID-19. Input material: PBMCs or T cells enriched from blood (not recorded which). This chain joins TRBV5-1 and TRBJ1-1; a possible D gene is TRBD1 (6 bases). CDR3 in amino acids: CASSPWLGANTEAFF. The CDR3 nucleotides read TGCGCCAGCAGCCCCTGGTTGGGGGCGAACACTGAAGCTTTCTTT. Full variable domain (missing parts from reference TRBV5-1 and TRBJ1-1): KAGVTQTPRYLIKTRGQQVTLSCSPISGHRSVSWYQQTPGQGLQFLFEYFSETQRNKGNFPGRFSGRQFSNSRSEMNVSTLELGDSALYLCASSPWLGANTEAFFGQGTRLTVV.